Following are 27 T cell receptor beta chains from one sample sequenced in a study of blood T cell repertoires in COVID-19. Libraries were prepared by immunoSEQ multiplex PCR; TCRdb keeps only in-frame clonotypes and omits some of them. The table has about 98,000 clones, 87% seen once. Sequenced input: peripheral blood. The source of these receptors is a man aged 50 to 59 with active COVID-19.

This chain uses TRBV6-5 with TRBJ1-1; TRBD1 is a possible D gene (5 bases). From germline, CDR1 is MNHEY and CDR2 SVGAGI. V was pared by 7 bases and J by 4 bases, with 16 bases between. The CDR3 is made up of 14 amino acids. The CDR3 is CASNKRQGATEAFF. As DNA, the CDR3 is TGTGCCAGCAATAAACGGCAAGGGGCCACTGAAGCTTTCTTT.

The rearrangement uses TRBV19 and TRBJ2-1; perhaps TRBD2 as D (6 bases). Germline V gives CDR1 LNHDA, CDR2 SQIVND (reference sequence). This CDR3 has 13 residues. Trimming took 4 bases from V and 6 from J, leaving 10 bases between them. The CDR3 bases are TGTGCCAGTAGTACGACTAGTGGCAATGAGCAGTTCTTC. Translating gives CASSTTSGNEQFF.

The chain has TRBV4-1 and TRBJ2-3; unclear D gene. Germline V gene data show CDR1 as MGHRA and CDR2 as YSYEKL. With 1 base removed from V and 4 bases from J, the gap between germline ends came to 18 bases. CDR3 length: 17 residues. In nucleotides, the CDR3 is TGCGCCAGCAGCCAAGGACTCATGAAGCGAGAAGCAGATACGCAGTATTTT. This sequence encodes CASSQGLMKREADTQYF.

The chain recombines TRBV6-5 with TRBJ1-5; D ambiguous. The CDR3 sequence is 15 residues long. Trimming removed 7 bases at V and 2 bases at J, with 15 bases between. Per germline, CDR1 MNHEY and CDR2 SVGAGI. The CDR3 region is CASNPSSVRNQPQHF. The CDR3 DNA is TGTGCCAGCAATCCCAGTTCTGTGCGCAATCAGCCCCAGCATTTT.

This chain uses TRBV30 with TRBJ1-1; D unclear. CDR3 size: 11 residues. V lost 0 bases, J lost 6 bases, and 5 bases lay in between. Germline CDR1 is GTSNPN and CDR2 is SVGIG (reference sequence). CDR3 nucleotides: TGTGCCTGGAGTGTACGCGCTGAAGCTTTCTTT. Protein product: CAWSVRAEAFF. Using reference TRBV30 and TRBJ1-1 for the parts outside the CDR3, the full variable domain is SQTIHQWPATLVQPVGSPLSLECTVEGTSNPNLYWYRQAAGRGLQLLFYSVGIGQISSEVPQNLSASRPQDRQFILSSKKLLLSDSGFYLCAWSVRAEAFFGQGTRLTVV.

The CDR3 DNA reads as TGTGCCAGTATGGGGAGGACTAGTCTCAGCCGGGAGACCCAGTACTTC. It is translated as CASMGRTSLSRETQYF. The rearrangement links TRBV19 to TRBJ2-5, with TRBD2 matching over 7 bases. Trimming at V came to 7 bases and at J to 5 bases, leaving 16 bases not matched to a gene. Germline loops: CDR1 LNHDA, CDR2 SQIVND (reference sequence). The CDR3 spans 16 residues. Drawing the rest from reference TRBV19 and TRBJ2-5, the complete variable domain is DGGITQSPKYLFRKEGQNVTLSCEQNLNHDAMYWYRQDPGQGLRLIYYSQIVNDFQKGDIAEGYSVSREKKESFPLTVTSAQKNPTAFYLCASMGRTSLSRETQYFGPGTRLLVL.

The chain carries TRBV14 and TRBJ1-1; D gene ambiguous. Looked up from germline, CDR1 is SGHDN and CDR2 is FVKESK. This CDR3 region has 13 residues. V lost 6 bases, J lost 4 bases, and 12 bases lay in between. The CDR3 here is CASREVLGTEAFF. In DNA form, the CDR3 reads TGTGCCAGCAGAGAGGTTTTGGGCACTGAAGCTTTCTTT.

The V call is TRBV24-1, the J call TRBJ2-7; 9 bases fit TRBD1. CDR1 is KGHDR and CDR2 is SFDVKD in the germline V gene. V shed 3 bases and J 2 bases; nucleotides not matched to a gene: 1. There are 14 residues in the CDR3. The CDR3 is CATSDGDRAYEQYF. The CDR3 DNA reads TGTGCCACCAGTGATGGGGACAGGGCCTACGAGCAGTACTTC.

V is TRBV7-9 and J is TRBJ2-5; 8 bases map to TRBD2. The CDR3 has 14 amino acids. Trimming cost V 4 bases and J 5 bases; bases outside gene matches: 6. Germline V CDR1 and CDR2: SEHNR, FQNEAQ (reference sequence). As DNA, the CDR3 is TGTGCCAGCAGCTCCCGGGGGGGGGCGGAGACCCAGTACTTC. Its translation: CASSSRGGAETQYF.

The genes are TRBV5-1 and TRBJ1-1; 7 bases are a match to TRBD1. V dropped 5 bases and J dropped 1; count of bases not matched to a gene: 11. The CDR3 runs to 16 residues. Germline-derived CDR1 and CDR2 are SGHRS and YFSETQ. The CDR3 DNA follows: TGCGCCAGCAGTTTTACAGGGGTGGCGGCGAACACTGAAGCTTTCTTT. Its translation is CASSFTGVAANTEAFF.

J is TRBJ1-6 and V is TRBV19; TRBD1 agrees at 9 bases. The ends lost 6 bases at V and 7 bases at J; junction bases unmatched: 7. The CDR3 covers 15 residues. Germline loops: CDR1 LNHDA, CDR2 SQIVND (reference sequence). CDR3 in DNA: TGTGCCAGTAGCGGACAGGGGACGCGGAATTCACCCCTCCACTTT. It is translated as CASSGQGTRNSPLHF.

V and J are TRBV7-2 and TRBJ2-2, with D unresolved. This CDR3 region has 15 residues. Germline CDR1 reads SGHTA; CDR2 reads FQGNSA. Trimming took 5 bases from V and 4 from J, leaving 14 bases between them. The CDR3 DNA sequence: TGTGCCAGCAGCATCCGAGAGGTTAGCACCGGGGAGCTGTTTTTT. It specifies CASSIREVSTGELFF.

This clone was detected once. The genes are TRBV6-2 or TRBV6-3 and TRBJ1-5; 7 nucleotides agree with TRBD1. V shed 5 bases, J shed 2 bases, and the junction held 9 bases outside the gene matches. This CDR3 has 16 residues. Germline CDR1 is MNHEY and CDR2 is SVGEGT. CDR3 residues: CASSAHGTVGNQPQHF. The CDR3 nucleotides are TGTGCCAGCAGTGCCCACGGGACAGTAGGCAATCAGCCCCAGCATTTT.

The chain uses TRBV4-3 and TRBJ2-7, with 7 positions matching TRBD2. Germline V gene data show CDR1 as LGHNA and CDR2 as YSLEER. V lost 0 bases and J lost 6; bases outside the gene matches: 8. CDR3 size: 15 residues. The CDR3 reads CASSQDNPGRGEQYF. CDR3 nucleotides: TGCGCCAGCAGCCAAGATAATCCAGGGAGGGGCGAGCAGTACTTC.

The chain couples TRBV2 to TRBJ2-5; 11 bases line up with TRBD2. CDR1 is SNHLY and CDR2 is FYNNEI in the germline V gene. V shed 5 bases, J shed 4 bases, and the junction held 6 bases outside the gene matches. This CDR3 contains 15 residues. CDR3 sequence (DNA): TGTGCCAGCAGTCCCGGGACTAGCGGAGCAGAGACCCAGTACTTC. Its translation is CASSPGTSGAETQYF.

CDR3 amino acids: CASSPMEGGSNEQFF. The CDR3 DNA reads TGTGCCAGCTCACCTATGGAGGGGGGGTCAAATGAGCAGTTCTTC. The V and J genes are TRBV18 and TRBJ2-1; D perhaps matches TRBD2 (7 bases). CDR1 and CDR2 from the germline V gene are KGHSH and LQKENI. The CDR3 contains 15 residues. V gave up 3 bases and J gave up 7 bases, with 16 bases separating them. The full variable domain, its missing parts supplied by reference TRBV18 and TRBJ2-1, is NAGVMQNPRHLVRRRGQEARLRCSPMKGHSHVYWYRQLPEEGLKFMVYLQKENIIDESGMPKERFSAEFPKEGPSILRIQQVVRGDSAAYFCASSPMEGGSNEQFFGPGTRLTVL.

The chain combines TRBV7-8 with TRBJ1-5, with TRBD1 identical over 7 bases. The CDR3 has 16 residues. Germline assignment: CDR1 SGHVS and CDR2 FQNEAQ. V lost 0 bases and J lost 0; bases outside the gene matches: 2. In DNA form, the CDR3 reads TGTGCCAGCAGCTTAGCCAGGGGGGATAGCAATCAGCCCCAGCATTTT. The encoded protein is CASSLARGDSNQPQHF.

V and J are TRBV7-2 and TRBJ1-2, with D perhaps TRBD1 (5 bases). This CDR3 contains 15 residues. The germline V gene encodes CDR1 SGHTA and CDR2 FQGNSA. V was shortened by 7 bases and J by 0 bases, with 15 bases between the two germline ends. In DNA, the CDR3 is TGTGCCAGCACTTCTCGGTGGGGGGCTAACTATGGCTACACCTTC. It codes for CASTSRWGANYGYTF.

This sequence joins TRBV24-1 and TRBJ2-2; no clear D. The ends were cut back, 3 bases at V and 4 bases at J, with 8 bases in the middle. The CDR3 length is 14 residues. CDR1 is KGHDR and CDR2 is SFDVKD in the germline V gene. The CDR3 DNA sequence: TGTGCCACCAGTGATGCGGTTCCCACCGGGGAGCTGTTTTTT. Translation: CATSDAVPTGELFF.

J is TRBJ2-3 and V is TRBV6-5; 10 bases align to TRBD1. The CDR3 is made up of 16 amino acids. The V gene's germline CDR1 is MNHEY and CDR2 SVGAGI. V gave up 4 bases and J gave up 5 bases; unmatched junction bases: 9. Here the CDR3 reads CASSSTDRGLLDTQYF. The CDR3 DNA sequence: TGTGCCAGCAGTTCTACGGACAGGGGGTTATTAGATACGCAGTATTTT.

The V gene is TRBV18, the J gene TRBJ1-2; no clear D gene. Trimming shortened V by 10 bases and J by 4 bases, and 22 bases separated the two germline ends. The length of the CDR3 is 15 residues. Germline V CDR1 and CDR2: KGHSH, LQKENI. DNA of the CDR3: TGTGCCACCGGCGACCATGCACAGCAAGTCTATGGCTACACCTTC. Translation: CATGDHAQQVYGYTF.

V gene TRBV4-1 combines with J gene TRBJ1-3; 7 positions match TRBD1. The CDR3 is made up of 15 amino acids. Germline V gives CDR1 MGHRA, CDR2 YSYEKL. V lost 0 bases and J lost 5; bases outside the gene matches: 4. Written as DNA, the CDR3 is TGCGCCAGCAGCCAAGATCGAAGGGGGCGAAACACCATATATTTT. It encodes CASSQDRRGRNTIYF.

This clone was seen a single time. The genes are TRBV19 and TRBJ2-7; D possibly corresponds to TRBD1 (7 bases). The CDR3 spans 15 residues. Trimming cost V 5 bases and J 1 base, with 15 bases left between them. Germline V gene data show CDR1 as LNHDA and CDR2 as SQIVND (reference sequence). This chain's CDR3 is CASSLVAGGSYEQYF. The DNA of the CDR3 is TGTGCCAGTAGTCTAGTGGCAGGGGGGTCCTACGAGCAGTACTTC.

The chain recombines TRBV27 with TRBJ2-6; D is possibly TRBD1 (6 bases). The V end was cut by 2 bases, the J end by 8 bases, with 16 bases between. Germline V CDR1 and CDR2: MNHEY, SMNVEV (reference sequence). The CDR3 is made up of 16 amino acids. The DNA of the CDR3 is TGTGCCAGCAGTTTACTGGACAGCCGTGGTCCCAACGTCCTGACTTTC. Its protein is CASSLLDSRGPNVLTF.

The V and J genes are TRBV5-6 and TRBJ2-2; weak D call: TRBD1 (6 bases). The CDR3 runs 14 residues. The germline V gene encodes CDR1 SGHDT and CDR2 YYEEEE. V gave up 2 bases and J gave up 3 bases, with 8 bases separating them. This chain's CDR3 is CASSFDRYTGELFF. As DNA, the CDR3 is TGTGCCAGCAGCTTTGACAGGTACACCGGGGAGCTGTTTTTT.

The V call is TRBV3-1 (or the pseudogene TRBV3-2), the J call TRBJ1-1; D call uncertain. CDR3 size: 17 residues. The V gene's germline CDR1 is LGHDT and CDR2 YNNKEL (reference sequence). V was clipped by 4 bases and J by 0 bases, with 18 bases between them. The CDR3, as DNA: TGTGCCAGCAGCCCGGTCCGGCCGGCGGTGCTGAACACTGAAGCTTTCTTT. Translated: CASSPVRPAVLNTEAFF.

There are a few counts of this clone. The rearrangement joins TRBV29-1 to TRBJ2-7; 8 bases map to TRBD1. Germline CDR1 and CDR2: SQVTM and ANQGSEA. The length of the CDR3 is 13 residues. J gave up 2 bases and V 6 bases, and 6 bases lay outside the gene matches. The CDR3, as DNA: TGCAGCGTCATGGACAGGGATACCTACGAGCAGTACTTC. Translating it yields CSVMDRDTYEQYF.